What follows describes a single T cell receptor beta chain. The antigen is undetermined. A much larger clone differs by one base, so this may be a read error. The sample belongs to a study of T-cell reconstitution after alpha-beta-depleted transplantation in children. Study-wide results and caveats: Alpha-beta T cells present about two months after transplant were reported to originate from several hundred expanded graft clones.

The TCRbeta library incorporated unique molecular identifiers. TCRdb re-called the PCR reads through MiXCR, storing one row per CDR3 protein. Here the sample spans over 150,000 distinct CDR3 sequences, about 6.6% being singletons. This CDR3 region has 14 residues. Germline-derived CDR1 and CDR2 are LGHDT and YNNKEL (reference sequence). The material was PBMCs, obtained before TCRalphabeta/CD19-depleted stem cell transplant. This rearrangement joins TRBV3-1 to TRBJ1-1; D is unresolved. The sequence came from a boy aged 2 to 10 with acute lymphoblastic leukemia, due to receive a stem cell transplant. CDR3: CASGQGLGYAEAFF. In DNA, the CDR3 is TGTGCCAGCGGCCAAGGTCTAGGGTACGCTGAAGCTTTCTTT.